The TCR beta chain under discussion was sequenced for a study of vaccination effects on CD4 cells after COVID-19. Overall study context: Antigen-specific CD4+ T cells were expanded (with viral peptide pools) by the ViraFEST assay ahead of sequencing.

A remark on this clone: Its target is not known.

Libraries were prepared by immunoSEQ multiplex PCR; TCRdb keeps only in-frame clonotypes and omits some of them. This table holds about 71,000 clones, around 80% found once. Subsequent to approximately 9 days of culture, CD4+ T cells were isolated. All participants had two doses of either the BNT162b2 or mRNA-1273 vaccine. Absence of prior SARS-CoV-2 infection characterized the vaccine recipients, who showed negative nucleocapsid antibodies. Half the medium was replaced with IL-2 medium on days 3 and 7. The study, taken as a whole, reports: Missing from the study were early post-infection timepoints, and its convalescent patients were few.

The germline CDR1 and CDR2 sequences are KGHSH and LQKENI. The CDR3 covers 16 residues. V was pared by 2 bases and J by 1 base, with 14 bases between. The sequence derives from a human donor who received a COVID-19 vaccine. The V call is TRBV18, the J call TRBJ1-1; TRBD1 is a possible D gene (6 bases). Sequenced material: CD4+ T cells from PBMCs cultured without peptide, taken after COVID-19 vaccination. The CDR3 sequence is CASSPRQASSNTEAFF. DNA for the CDR3: TGTGCCAGCTCACCAAGACAGGCTTCCTCGAACACTGAAGCTTTCTTT.